What follows are 29 T cell receptor beta chains derived from one specimen sequenced in a study of beta chain features in type 1 diabetes (dated by TCRdb to 2016 to 2019). These receptors have no known antigen. What the authors observed across the whole study: In all four CD4+ subsets, TCRB CDR3 length was moderately but significantly shorter in type 1 diabetes patients.

Library generation was performed with the immunoSEQ multiplex PCR assay. The High Capacity cDNA Reverse Transcription Kit was used to reverse transcribe all of the isolated RNA, meaning that expressed TCRB transcripts were what got sequenced. The immuneACCESS repertoire file appears here via TCRdb, limited to in-frame rearrangements. These files lack a portion of the clones; in checked studies, under half of the deficit traces to unresolved V genes, and the cause of the others is not known. This sample is represented by some 250,000 clones; 11% to 15% of them were singletons. The ten largest make up 0.019% of the sample. The specimen sequenced was naive CD4+ T cells from blood. This specimen's cell subset or site label, per the study, means: true naive CD4+ T cells. These receptors all stem from a young man with type 1 diabetes.

The J gene is TRBJ1-1, the V gene TRBV6-5, with a tentative D call TRBD1 (5 bases). This CDR3 contains 14 residues. The V gene lost 5 bases and the J gene lost 9 bases, with 19 bases spanning the gap. In germline, CDR1 is MNHEY, CDR2 SVGAGI. The CDR3 spells CASSRGTPPPQAFF. In DNA, the CDR3 is TGTGCCAGCAGTCGAGGGACTCCTCCACCGCAAGCTTTCTTT.

The chain combines TRBV2 with TRBJ2-5, with D maybe TRBD1 (5 bases). The ends were cut back, 5 bases at V and 4 bases at J, with 11 bases in the middle. The V gene's germline CDR1 is SNHLY and CDR2 FYNNEI. The CDR3 contains 13 residues. The CDR3 region is CASSFQGPETQYF. The CDR3 nucleotides are TGTGCCAGCAGTTTTCAGGGCCCAGAGACCCAGTACTTC.

The chain carries TRBV29-1 and TRBJ2-7, with D perhaps TRBD1 (6 bases). Per germline, CDR1 SQVTM and CDR2 ANQGSEA. V dropped 2 bases and J dropped 0 bases, with 8 bases sitting between them. The CDR3 has 13 amino acids. The CDR3 protein is CSVETGSSYEQYF. For the CDR3, the DNA is TGCAGCGTTGAAACAGGGAGCTCCTACGAGCAGTACTTC.

The rearrangement joins TRBV11-2 to TRBJ2-3; possibly TRBD2 for D (6 bases). Germline CDR1 SGHAT, CDR2 FQNNGV. Deletions cut 5 bases from V and 6 bases from J, with 9 bases between. This CDR3 spans 12 amino acids. Here the CDR3 reads CASSPAGDTQYF. DNA for the CDR3: TGTGCCAGCAGCCCGGCGGGGGATACGCAGTATTTT.

The chain couples TRBV21-1 to TRBJ2-7; no check of the table's D call, TRBD2, against the DNA was made. TRBV21-1 is described as a pseudogene. The CDR3 is 18 residues long. The CDR3 loop reads CASSKEVRVPPPAYEQYF. In DNA, the CDR3 is TGTGCCAGCAGCAAAGAAGTCCGGGTACCCCCTCCTGCCTACGAGCAGTACTTC.

This clone showed up just a few times. V and J are TRBV18 and TRBJ2-1, with 10 bases lining up with TRBD2. CDR1 KGHSH and CDR2 LQKENI come from the germline V gene. Trimming removed 3 bases from V and 8 bases from J; junction bases left unmatched: 1. This CDR3 is built from 13 residues. As DNA, the CDR3 is TGTGCCAGCTCACCTGGGACTAGCGATGAGCAGTTCTTC. It yields the protein CASSPGTSDEQFF.

Only a few counts were recorded for this clone. The rearrangement links TRBV11-2 to TRBJ2-7; perhaps TRBD1 as D (6 bases). The CDR3 covers 12 residues. Germline-derived CDR1 and CDR2 are SGHAT and FQNNGV. V gave up 4 bases and J gave up 4 bases, with 8 bases separating them. In DNA, the CDR3 is TGTGCCAGCAGCTCCACAGGGTACGAGCAGTACTTC. Amino acids: CASSSTGYEQYF.

In the case of this clone: The sample carries other DNA sequences with the same CDR3. J is TRBJ1-2 and V is TRBV29-1; perhaps TRBD1 as D (6 bases). Looked up from germline, CDR1 is SQVTM and CDR2 is ANQGSEA. The ends were cut back, 4 bases at V and 5 bases at J, with 14 bases in the middle. The CDR3 is made up of 13 amino acids. The CDR3 nucleotides read TGCAGCGTTGTGGACAGAGGGTTATATGGCTACACCTTC. It translates to CSVVDRGLYGYTF.

This clone has more than one count but fewer than ten. The V call is TRBV2, the J call TRBJ2-1; D gene unclear. V lost 1 base and J lost 4, with 5 bases in between. The CDR3 consists of 13 residues. The germline V gene encodes CDR1 SNHLY and CDR2 FYNNEI. The CDR3 DNA reads as TGTGCCAGCAGTGAAGGGCGGTACAATGAGCAGTTCTTC. Protein product: CASSEGRYNEQFF.

This clone was seen a few times. This sequence joins TRBV18 and TRBJ2-5, with TRBD1 matching over 8 bases. The J call may be faulty, since TRBJ2-7 better matches the DNA end. The germline V gene encodes CDR1 KGHSH and CDR2 LQKENI. This CDR3 is 13 amino acids long. CDR3 sequence (DNA): TGTGCCAGCTCACCGGACAGGGTCTACGAGCAGTACTTC. Its translation is CASSPDRVYEQYF.

This clone was seen a few times. The rearrangement uses TRBV2 and TRBJ2-2, with D possibly being TRBD2 (5 bases). Trimming took 6 bases from V and 5 from J, leaving 13 bases between them. Germline V CDR1 and CDR2: SNHLY, FYNNEI. The CDR3 consists of 14 residues. CDR3 region: CASRRRPGTGELFF. CDR3 coding DNA: TGTGCCAGCAGGAGGAGGCCGGGGACCGGGGAGCTGTTTTTT.

This clone was recorded a few times. This chain links TRBV2 with TRBJ1-2, with 10 bases lining up with TRBD1. Germline CDR1 SNHLY, CDR2 FYNNEI. The V and J ends lost 7 bases and 2 bases, in that order; junction bases with no gene match: 4. The CDR3 length is 14 residues. CDR3 sequence reads: CASNLDRGNYGYTF. CDR3 in DNA: TGTGCCAGCAACTTGGACAGGGGGAACTATGGCTACACCTTC.

In its sample, this clone was seen a few times. This chain connects TRBV2 to TRBJ1-5; no reliable D call. Looked up from germline, CDR1 is SNHLY and CDR2 is FYNNEI. The CDR3 is made up of 14 amino acids. Trimming took off 3 bases at V and 2 bases at J, with 8 bases between the two ends. CDR3 sequence reads: CASSDGLGNQPQHF. The CDR3 coding sequence is TGTGCCAGCAGTGATGGCCTCGGCAATCAGCCCCAGCATTTT.

This clone was counted only a few times. The rearrangement uses TRBV6-5 and TRBJ1-1; D might be TRBD1 (5 bases). V was trimmed by 7 bases and J by 8 bases, leaving 14 bases between them. Germline lookup yields CDR1 MNHEY and CDR2 SVGAGI. This CDR3 has 12 residues. CDR3 bases: TGTGCCAGCAACCGGGGGGAGGGAGAAGCTTTCTTT. Translated: CASNRGEGEAFF.

The table lists this clone with a few counts. The CDR3 protein is CSVVGTSGSSYNEQFF. The CDR3 DNA sequence: TGCAGCGTTGTGGGGACTAGCGGGAGCTCCTACAATGAGCAGTTCTTC. This sequence joins TRBV29-1 and TRBJ2-1; 14 bases are shared with TRBD2. Losses at the gene ends were 4 bases for V and 0 bases for J; bases not matched to a gene: 2. The CDR3 totals 16 residues. CDR1 SQVTM and CDR2 ANQGSEA come from the germline V gene.

The V call is TRBV28, the J call TRBJ1-4; D gene unclear. Looked up from germline, CDR1 is MDHEN and CDR2 is SYDVKM. This CDR3 contains 15 residues. V lost 8 bases to trimming and J lost 2 bases, with 15 bases between them. DNA of the CDR3: TGTGCCAGCGAAACGGCCGGAGGGACTAATGAAAAACTGTTTTTT. The encoded protein is CASETAGGTNEKLFF.

This chain joins TRBV5-1 and TRBJ2-6; no reliable D call. The V end lost 0 bases, the J end lost 0 bases, and 7 bases lay between the germline ends. The CDR3 loop spans 16 amino acids. Germline CDR1 SGHRS, CDR2 YFSETQ. The CDR3, as DNA: TGCGCCAGCAGCTTGGGGCACCCCTCTGGGGCCAACGTCCTGACTTTC. Its protein is CASSLGHPSGANVLTF.

This clone was found a few times. This chain uses TRBV7-2 with TRBJ2-3, with TRBD2 as a possible D gene (5 bases). Trimming shortened V by 3 bases and J by 1 base, and 17 bases separated the two germline ends. This CDR3 is 17 amino acids long. CDR1 and CDR2 from the germline V gene are SGHTA and FQGNSA. CDR3 sequence (DNA): TGTGCCAGCAGCTTTAGATTGGGGAGTATAGGCACAGATACGCAGTATTTT. It yields the protein CASSFRLGSIGTDTQYF.

This clone was detected only a few times. The rearrangement uses TRBV19 and TRBJ1-4; perhaps TRBD1 as D (6 bases). Germline V lookup: CDR1 LNHDA, CDR2 SQIVND (reference sequence). This CDR3 region has 14 residues. Trimming took 3 bases from V and 7 from J, leaving 12 bases between them. In DNA form, the CDR3 reads TGTGCCAGTAGTATGCGACGAGGGGGTGAAAAACTGTTTTTT. This gives the protein CASSMRRGGEKLFF.

This chain links TRBV19 with TRBJ1-1, with 8 bases aligning to TRBD1. CDR1 is LNHDA, CDR2 SQIVND, per germline (reference sequence). The CDR3 spans 14 residues. V lost 7 bases to trimming and J lost 1 base; unmatched junction nucleotides: 5. The CDR3 reads CASTKTGENTEAFF. The DNA of the CDR3 is TGTGCCAGTACCAAGACAGGGGAGAACACTGAAGCTTTCTTT.

This clone was detected a few times. The rearrangement links TRBV29-1 to TRBJ2-7, with TRBD1 as a possible D gene (6 bases). CDR1 SQVTM and CDR2 ANQGSEA come from the germline V gene. This CDR3 is 10 amino acids long. V lost 7 bases and J 5 bases, leaving 9 bases between the germline ends. CDR3 residues: CSASGDEQYF. The CDR3, as DNA: TGCAGCGCTTCAGGGGACGAGCAGTACTTC.

In its sample, this clone was seen a few times. This chain links TRBV5-5 with TRBJ2-6; tentative D call: TRBD2 (5 bases). Per germline, CDR1 SGHKS and CDR2 YYEKEE (reference sequence). CDR3 length: 14 residues. Deletions cut 1 base from V and 3 bases from J, with 5 bases between. The CDR3 loop is CASSLRDGANVLTF. CDR3 DNA: TGTGCCAGCAGCTTGCGGGATGGGGCCAACGTCCTGACTTTC.

The chain couples TRBV27 to TRBJ1-2, with 10 bases matching TRBD1. CDR1 and CDR2 (germline): MNHEY, SMNVEV (reference sequence). Trimming cost V 3 bases and J 5 bases; bases outside gene matches: 3. The CDR3 is 14 amino acids. CDR3 sequence reads: CASSFGTGVYGYTF. In nucleotides, the CDR3 is TGTGCCAGCAGTTTTGGGACAGGGGTTTATGGCTACACCTTC.

A few counts support this clone. The rearrangement links TRBV9 to TRBJ2-2; D not resolved. The CDR3 loop spans 12 amino acids. Germline assignment: CDR1 SGDLS and CDR2 YYNGEE. Between the trimmed V and J ends, which lost 0 bases and 7 bases, there was a span of 4 bases. As DNA, the CDR3 is TGTGCCAGCAGCGTAGACTTCGGGGAGCTGTTTTTT. This encodes CASSVDFGELFF.

The chain employs TRBV18 and TRBJ1-1; possible D gene TRBD1, 6 bases. This CDR3 region has 13 residues. Germline V lookup: CDR1 KGHSH, CDR2 LQKENI. Trimming shortened V by 1 base and J by 5 bases, and 8 bases separated the two germline ends. The CDR3 sequence is CASSPRQGTEAFF. The CDR3 region has the DNA TGTGCCAGCTCACCACGGCAGGGGACTGAAGCTTTCTTT.

This clone was detected a few times. The chain uses TRBV25-1 and TRBJ1-1; no definite D call. V dropped 3 bases and J dropped 7 bases, with 12 bases sitting between them. The CDR3 has 13 amino acids. Germline V CDR1 and CDR2: MGHDK, SYGVNS. DNA for the CDR3: TGTGCCAGCAGTGAGGGAGCGGCGATTGAAGCTTTCTTT. This translates into CASSEGAAIEAFF.

V and J are TRBV6-6 and TRBJ1-5; the D is unclear. The CDR3 is 13 amino acids. Trimming cost V 8 bases and J 7 bases, with 15 bases left between them. Germline V gene data show CDR1 as MNHNY and CDR2 as SVGAGI (reference sequence). CDR3 in DNA: TGTGCCAGCCGGTTCTCTCTTGTGCAGCCCCAGCATTTT. This translates into CASRFSLVQPQHF.

J is TRBJ2-5 and V is TRBV30, with D tentatively TRBD1 (6 bases). This CDR3 contains 14 residues. V lost 1 base to trimming and J lost 1 base, with 10 bases between them. Germline assignment: CDR1 GTSNPN and CDR2 SVGIG (reference sequence). CDR3 sequence: CAWSAGQPQETQYF. The CDR3 coding sequence is TGTGCCTGGAGTGCCGGACAGCCCCAAGAGACCCAGTACTTC.

The rearrangement uses TRBV9 and TRBJ1-2, with 8 nucleotides matching TRBD1. CDR1 and CDR2 (germline): SGDLS, YYNGEE. The CDR3 totals 14 residues. Unmatched junction bases numbered 4, after V lost 0 bases and J lost 6 bases. The CDR3 loop reads CASSVGQGRDGYTF. The CDR3 DNA reads TGTGCCAGCAGCGTAGGACAGGGGAGGGATGGCTACACCTTC. The full variable domain, completed using reference TRBV9 and TRBJ1-2, is DSGVTQTPKHLITATGQRVTLRCSPRSGDLSVYWYQQSLDQGLQFLIQYYNGEERAKGNILERFSAQQFPDLHSELNLSSLELGDSALYFCASSVGQGRDGYTFGSGTRLTVV.